Sequencing of this TCR beta chain was carried out in a study of preoperative IRX-2 immunotherapy in early breast cancer. TCRdb's copy holds only in-frame clones and misses some; the assay was immunoSEQ multiplex PCR. The sample contains 30,000 to 45,000 clones, 82% of which appear only once. The CDR3 is 16 amino acids. Germline values: CDR1 MDHEN, CDR2 SYDVKM. The ends were cut back, 2 bases at V and 1 base at J, with 14 bases in the middle. Specified treatment: preoperative locoregional IRX-2 cytokine immunotherapy. Samples came from a phase Ib trial of preoperative locoregional IRX-2 cytokine immunotherapy.

The TCR sequence derives from a human donor with breast cancer. The sample consisted of lymph node tissue, taken after IRX-2 immunotherapy. The rearrangement joins TRBV28 to TRBJ2-5, with a tentative D call TRBD1 (6 bases). The CDR3 here is CASSLTRGKTQETQYF. For the CDR3, the DNA is TGTGCCAGCAGTTTAACCAGGGGAAAAACCCAAGAGACCCAGTACTTC.